The 13 T cell receptor beta chains presented below share a single source sample, sequenced in a study of T cell responses to AZD1222 COVID-19 vaccine listed by TCRdb under 2021. This sample's time point label indicates: baseline before first vaccination. The method behind the library was the immunoSEQ multiplex PCR assay. TCRdb mirrors the immuneACCESS table, restricted to in-frame sequences. Some clones are absent from its copies; in checked studies, under half trace to an unresolved V gene, and the reason for the others is unknown. The sample data list some 190,000 clones, and around 87% of these were observed just once. The ten biggest clones cover around 6.9% of the sample. The material was peripheral blood, obtained on day 0 of AZD1222 vaccination. Every receptor here comes from an adult in good health.

The CDR3 nucleotides read TGCGCCAGCAGTGATGGGACTAGAAAAGGGGATACGCAGTATTTT. Translating gives CASSDGTRKGDTQYF. The chain combines TRBV10-2 with TRBJ2-3; 8 bases align to TRBD2. Germline V gives CDR1 WSHSY, CDR2 SAAADI. After removal of 3 bases from V and 6 bases from J, the junction contained 8 bases not matched to a gene. The CDR3 sequence is 15 residues long.

The genes are TRBV7-9 and TRBJ1-1, with 7 nucleotides matching TRBD1. With V trimmed by 4 bases and J by 6 bases, 2 bases remained unmatched. CDR3 length equals 12 residues. CDR1 SEHNR and CDR2 FQNEAQ come from the germline V gene (reference sequence). For the CDR3, the DNA is TGTGCCAGCAGCTGGGGACAGCCTGAAGCTTTCTTT. It translates to CASSWGQPEAFF.

V and J are TRBV28 and TRBJ1-6, with 12 bases that match TRBD1. V trimming: 10 bases; J trimming: 10 bases; junction bases outside the gene matches: 2. The CDR3 sequence is 12 residues long. Per germline, CDR1 MDHEN and CDR2 SYDVKM. CDR3 protein: CATGTGGSPLHF. The CDR3 DNA reads as TGTGCCACCGGGACAGGGGGCTCACCCCTCCACTTT.

The CDR3 here is CASSFVGGNTIYF. CDR3 nucleotides: TGTGCCAGCAGTTTCGTAGGGGGAAACACCATATATTTT. This chain links TRBV12-3 or TRBV12-4 with TRBJ1-3; D is unresolved. The CDR3 covers 13 residues. V was pared by 3 bases and J by 4 bases, with 7 bases between.

The chain has TRBV20-1 and TRBJ1-5; D ambiguous. Germline assignment: CDR1 DFQATT and CDR2 SNEGSKA (reference sequence). The CDR3 loop spans 13 amino acids. Trimming removed 3 bases from V and 0 bases from J, with 6 bases in between. The CDR3, as DNA: TGCAGTGCTAGTTCAGTTAGCAATCAGCCCCAGCATTTT. It translates to CSASSVSNQPQHF.

The chain uses TRBV6-5 and TRBJ1-5; the match to TRBD1 covers 9 bases. Germline V lookup: CDR1 MNHEY, CDR2 SVGAGI. V lost 4 bases, J lost 9 bases, and 13 bases stayed unmatched. The CDR3 spans 16 residues. The CDR3 is CASSSWTGAIQWPQHF. The DNA for the CDR3 is TGTGCCAGCAGTTCCTGGACAGGGGCCATACAATGGCCCCAGCATTTT.

V and J are TRBV5-1 and TRBJ2-2; 9 nucleotides agree with TRBD1. Germline trimming cut 4 bases from V and 0 bases from J; bases unmatched to any gene: 13. The CDR3 spans 19 residues. Germline V lookup: CDR1 SGHRS, CDR2 YFSETQ. The CDR3 sequence: CASSANRGRTITNTGELFF. The CDR3 bases are TGCGCCAGCAGCGCCAACAGGGGGCGGACGATCACGAACACCGGGGAGCTGTTTTTT.

This clone was detected only a few times. This chain joins TRBV5-4 and TRBJ1-1; perhaps TRBD1 as D (5 bases). Trimming cost V 7 bases and J 7 bases, with 14 bases left between them. The germline V gene encodes CDR1 SGHNT and CDR2 YYREEE (reference sequence). This CDR3 is built from 12 residues. CDR3 nucleotides: TGTGCCAGCTCCGTCGGGGGAATTGAAGCTTTCTTT. This translates into CASSVGGIEAFF. Looking up the rest from reference TRBV5-4 and TRBJ1-1 gives the full variable domain: ETGVTQSPTHLIKTRGQQVTLRCSSQSGHNTVSWYQQALGQGPQFIFQYYREEENGRGNFPPRFSGLQFPNYSSELNVNALELDDSALYLCASSVGGIEAFFGQGTRLTVV.

The rearrangement uses TRBV4-3 and TRBJ2-3; no firm D call. The CDR3 sequence is 16 residues long. Deletions cut 1 base from V and 1 base from J, with 12 bases between. Germline-derived CDR1 and CDR2 are LGHNA and YSLEER. The CDR3: CASSQVSRRRTDTQYF. DNA for the CDR3: TGCGCCAGCAGCCAAGTAAGCAGGAGACGCACAGATACGCAGTATTTT.

As for this clone: The germline gene is not matched at one end of the junction; a read error may be the cause. This chain links TRBV7-2 with TRBJ2-3, with 7 bases fitting TRBD2. This CDR3 contains 12 residues. Germline CDR1 is SGHTA and CDR2 is FQGNSA. The CDR3 DNA is TGCCTCTCGGGGGGACCTCAGGATACGCAGTATTTT. This sequence encodes CLSGGPQDTQYF.

This clone was observed once. The chain has TRBV5-4 and TRBJ2-3, with D maybe TRBD2 (5 bases). This CDR3 has 15 amino acids. Germline-derived CDR1 and CDR2 are SGHNT and YYREEE (reference sequence). The ends were cut back, 1 base at V and 0 bases at J, with 9 bases in the middle. The CDR3 here is CASSLSRTSTDTQYF. DNA for the CDR3: TGTGCCAGCAGCTTGTCCAGGACTAGCACAGATACGCAGTATTTT.

The chain combines TRBV7-2 with TRBJ1-6, with 11 bases aligning to TRBD1. Germline trimming cut 4 bases from V and 6 bases from J; bases unmatched to any gene: 5. The CDR3 covers 16 residues. CDR1 and CDR2 (germline): SGHTA, FQGNSA. The CDR3 loop is CASSWGQGVVNSPLHF. CDR3 in DNA: TGTGCCAGCAGCTGGGGACAGGGGGTAGTTAATTCACCCCTCCACTTT.

This clone is a singleton in its sample. The junction does not match germline at one end; this may be a read error. The chain has TRBV19 and TRBJ1-2; possibly TRBD1 for D (5 bases). Per the germline V gene, CDR1 is LNHDA and CDR2 is SQIVND (reference sequence). The CDR3 is 13 amino acids. The CDR3 protein is CASSLDSRYGYTF. The CDR3 nucleotides are TGTGCCAGTAGTTTAGACAGCCGATATGGCTACACCTTC.